This TCR beta chain was documented in a study of blood T cell repertoires in COVID-19. The data were produced by immunoSEQ multiplex PCR, yet TCRdb's version contains in-frame clones alone and is incomplete. Of 150,000 or so clones in the sample, over 75% were seen once. The CDR3 extends over 16 amino acids. After removal of 2 bases from V and 6 bases from J, the junction contained 8 bases not matched to a gene. From germline, CDR1 is SGDLS and CDR2 YYNGEE. The V and J genes are TRBV9 and TRBJ2-1, with TRBD1 matching 10 bases. The sample consisted of peripheral blood. The TCR comes from a man aged 70-80 years who had recovered from COVID-19. This CDR3 is CASSVAAGTGANEQFF. The CDR3 DNA sequence: TGTGCCAGCAGCGTGGCGGCCGGGACAGGGGCCAATGAGCAGTTCTTC.